This TCR beta chain emerged from a study of technical replicates of blood from several donors (dated by TCRdb to between 2016 and 2019). V drops 0 bases and J drops 3 bases, leaving 17 bases in between. The germline V gene yields MDHEN for CDR1 and SYDVKM for CDR2. The CDR3 contains 17 residues, cysteine and phenylalanine counted. Only the CDR3 part of the read is kept: 51 bases, read in frame from the first base. Of note for this clone: This receptor's antigen is unknown. No base quality information exists; no much larger clone differs at one position.

The library relied on the immunoSEQ multiplex PCR assay. In TCRdb, the immuneACCESS table is reduced to in-frame sequences with V and J assigned. These tables do not hold every clone; where another copy was compared, an unresolved V gene accounts for under half, and the others remain unexplained. The sample profile shows about 70,000 clones; roughly 93% of them were found once. The ten largest make up around 0.37% of the sample. The receptor chain draws on TRBV28 and TRBJ1-1, with an unclear D gene assignment. Sample: T cells isolated from PBMCs. This clonotype was obtained from a human donor in good health. The nucleotide sequence reads TGTGCCAGCAGTTTATGGACCGGACCGGAGGGATACACTGAAGCTTTCTTT. It codes for CASSLWTGPEGYTEAFF.